The sequence of this T cell receptor beta chain was determined in a study of T cells expressing NK-cell markers. Libraries used 5'RACE template switching adding universal primer site and UMIs. TCRdb re-analyzed the 5' RACE reads; it lists each CDR3 protein once, without DNA. This specimen shows 300,000 to 450,000 distinct CDR3 sequences; the ten leading clones hold around 4.9%. Germline CDR1 LGHNA, CDR2 YNFKEQ. The CDR3 runs 17 residues. The specimen sequenced was blood T cells: a sorted CD56 or NKG2C T cell subset, CD4+ or CD8+ T cells, or bulk PBMC T cells (not recorded which). V gene TRBV4-2 combines with J gene TRBJ2-1; the D call from TCRdb, TRBD2, cannot be confirmed without DNA. This receptor was identified in a man aged 18 to 69 in good health. CDR3 in amino acids: CASSQASTSSSYNEQFF.